This TCR beta chain emerged from a study of T cell changes during pregnancy in multiple sclerosis (dated by TCRdb to between 2018 and 2020). With regard to the full study: In women with multiple sclerosis, the researchers looked at how the T cell repertoire shifted as pregnancy progressed.

The receptor library was made with the immunoSEQ multiplex PCR assay. Sourced from immuneACCESS, this table was stored by TCRdb with only in-frame sequences that have V and J called. A share of the clones is absent; for the studies checked, an unresolved V gene accounts for under half, and the remainder has no known explanation. The sample table shows fewer than 40,000 clones, and about nine tenths are seen once. The top ten hold 9.5% to 12% of the sample. CDR1 and CDR2 were assigned from the germline V gene as SGDLS and YYNGEE. Spanning cysteine to phenylalanine, the CDR3 consists of 14 amino acids. CDR3 DNA only is kept here, 42 bases in frame from base 1. V and J are trimmed by 3 bases and 8 bases, and the gene matches miss 4 bases of the junction. Concerning this clone: The antigen it binds to is not known. Nothing much larger sits one base from this clone, and base qualities are not available.

This receptor was taken from a female donor with multiple sclerosis, enrolled in a pregnancy study. The source material was CD8+ T cells from peripheral blood mononuclear cells, sampled before pregnancy. The V gene is TRBV9 and the J gene is TRBJ2-1, and 11 junctional nucleotides match TRBD2. The CDR3 protein sequence reads: CASSAGLADHEQFF. The bases read TGTGCCAGCAGCGCGGGACTAGCGGACCATGAGCAGTTCTTC.